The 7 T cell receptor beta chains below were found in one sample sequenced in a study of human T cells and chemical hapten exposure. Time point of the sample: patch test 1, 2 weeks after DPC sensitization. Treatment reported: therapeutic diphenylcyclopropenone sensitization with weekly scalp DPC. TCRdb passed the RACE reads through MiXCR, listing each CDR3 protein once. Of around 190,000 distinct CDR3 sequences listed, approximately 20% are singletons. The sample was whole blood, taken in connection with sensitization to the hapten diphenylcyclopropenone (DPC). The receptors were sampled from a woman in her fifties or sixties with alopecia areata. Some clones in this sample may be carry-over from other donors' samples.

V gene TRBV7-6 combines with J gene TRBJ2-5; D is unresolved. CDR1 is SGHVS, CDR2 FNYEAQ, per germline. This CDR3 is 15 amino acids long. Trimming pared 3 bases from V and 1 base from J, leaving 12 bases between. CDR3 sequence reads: CASSFTAEAQETQYF. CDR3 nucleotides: TGTGCCAGCAGCTTTACTGCGGAAGCCCAAGAGACCCAGTACTTC. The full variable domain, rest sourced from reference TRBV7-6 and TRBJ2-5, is GAGVSQSPRYKVTKRGQDVALRCDPISGHVSLYWYRQALGQGPEFLTYFNYEAQQDKSGLPNDRFSAERPEGSISTLTIQRTEQRDSAMYRCASSFTAEAQETQYFGPGTRLLVL.

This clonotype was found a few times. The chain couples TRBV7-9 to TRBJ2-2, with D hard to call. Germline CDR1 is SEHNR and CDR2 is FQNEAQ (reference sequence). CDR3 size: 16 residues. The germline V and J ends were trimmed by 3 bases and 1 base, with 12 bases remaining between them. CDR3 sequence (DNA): TGTGCCAGCAGCTTCGGGCAGGATTGGAACACCGGGGAGCTGTTTTTT. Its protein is CASSFGQDWNTGELFF.

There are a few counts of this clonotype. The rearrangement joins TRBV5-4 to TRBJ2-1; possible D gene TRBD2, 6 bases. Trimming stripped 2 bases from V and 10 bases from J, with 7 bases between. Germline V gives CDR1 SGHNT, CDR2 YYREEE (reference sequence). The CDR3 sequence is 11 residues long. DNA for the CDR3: TGTGCCAGCAGCTTTCTAGCGGAGCAGTTCTTC. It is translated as CASSFLAEQFF.

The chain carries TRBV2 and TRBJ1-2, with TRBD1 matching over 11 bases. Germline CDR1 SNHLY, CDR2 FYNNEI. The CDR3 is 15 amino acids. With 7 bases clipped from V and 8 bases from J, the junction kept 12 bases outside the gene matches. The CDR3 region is CASTSLGQGAFGYTF. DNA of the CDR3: TGTGCCAGCACATCACTAGGACAGGGGGCGTTCGGCTACACCTTC.

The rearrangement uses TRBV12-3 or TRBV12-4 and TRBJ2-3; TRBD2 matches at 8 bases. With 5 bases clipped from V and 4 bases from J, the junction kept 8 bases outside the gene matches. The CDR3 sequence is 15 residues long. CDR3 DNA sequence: TGTGCCAGCAGTCGGACAGCGGGAGTACCAGATACGCAGTATTTT. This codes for CASSRTAGVPDTQYF.

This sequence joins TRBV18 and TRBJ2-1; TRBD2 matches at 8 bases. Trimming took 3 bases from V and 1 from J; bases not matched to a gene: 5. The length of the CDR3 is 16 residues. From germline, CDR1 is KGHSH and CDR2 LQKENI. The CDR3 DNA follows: TGTGCCAGCTCACCGCCGGGAGGGGGGTCCTACAATGAGCAGTTCTTC. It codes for CASSPPGGGSYNEQFF. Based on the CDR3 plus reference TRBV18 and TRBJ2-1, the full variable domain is NAGVMQNPRHLVRRRGQEARLRCSPMKGHSHVYWYRQLPEEGLKFMVYLQKENIIDESGMPKERFSAEFPKEGPSILRIQQVVRGDSAAYFCASSPPGGGSYNEQFFGPGTRLTVL.

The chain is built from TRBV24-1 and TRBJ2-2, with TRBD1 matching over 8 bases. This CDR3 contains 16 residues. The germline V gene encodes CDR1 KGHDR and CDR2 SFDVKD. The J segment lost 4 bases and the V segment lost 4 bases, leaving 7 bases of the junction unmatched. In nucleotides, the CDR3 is TGTGCCACCAGTGACACCGGGACAGGCGTCACCGGGGAGCTGTTTTTT. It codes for CATSDTGTGVTGELFF.